These 7 T cell receptor beta chains came from one sample sequenced in a study of PD-1 blockade in classical Hodgkin lymphoma (dated by TCRdb to 2020 to 2022). Library preparation employed the immunoSEQ multiplex PCR assay. The table comes from immuneACCESS by way of TCRdb, which keeps in-frame sequences with V and J called. Part of the clones is missing from these tables; in studies checked, under half for an unresolved V gene and the rest for unknown reasons. The sample table holds about 9,700 clones, of which 60% to 80% were seen once. Roughly 4% of the sample goes to the ten largest clones. Taken with the paper, the label for time point translates to: cycle 1 day 1 (C1D1), immediately before nivolumab initiation. Relapse after autologous stem cell transplantation had occurred in all trial patients, and cohorts A, B and C were distinguished by prior brentuximab vedotin exposure. A Miltenyi CD4+ T cell isolation kit was used for magnetic negative selection to purify CD4+ T cells from thawed PBMCs.

Sequenced here: CD4+ T cells from blood, sampled at baseline. The receptor set was obtained from a human donor with classical Hodgkin lymphoma.

This chain's CDR3 is CASSKVPGSNQPQHF. CDR3 nucleotide sequence: TGTGCCAGTAGTAAGGTACCAGGGTCGAATCAGCCCCAGCATTTT. This chain uses TRBV19 with TRBJ1-5, with D perhaps TRBD1 (5 bases). Deletions cut 4 bases from V and 4 bases from J, with 14 bases between. Germline CDR1 and CDR2: LNHDA and SQIVND (reference sequence). This CDR3 region has 15 residues.

The chain uses TRBV2 and TRBJ2-5, with a possible D match to TRBD1 (7 bases). Deletions cut 8 bases from V and 3 bases from J, with 16 bases between. This CDR3 contains 14 residues. Germline V gene data show CDR1 as SNHLY and CDR2 as FYNNEI. In DNA, the CDR3 is TGTGCCAGCGGAGGGGATACAGGGGAAGAGACCCAGTACTTC. It codes for CASGGDTGEETQYF.

This clone was seen a handful of times. The J gene is TRBJ2-2, the V gene TRBV5-1; D perhaps matches TRBD2 (5 bases). The germline V gene encodes CDR1 SGHRS and CDR2 YFSETQ. Trimming took off 0 bases at V and 4 bases at J, with 10 bases between the two ends. This CDR3 is built from 15 residues. The CDR3 DNA sequence: TGCGCCAGCAGCTTGGACGGGCGGGCCACCGGGGAGCTGTTTTTT. Protein product: CASSLDGRATGELFF.

V and J are TRBV28 and TRBJ1-2, with TRBD1 matching over 7 bases. CDR3 length: 13 amino acids. V shed 5 bases, J shed 3 bases, and the junction held 3 bases outside the gene matches. CDR1 is MDHEN, CDR2 SYDVKM, per germline. CDR3 bases: TGTGCCAGCAGTCGGGACAGACACTATGGCTACACCTTC. This sequence encodes CASSRDRHYGYTF.

Remarks on this clone: Other DNA variants within this sample encode the same CDR3. The chain carries TRBV20-1 and TRBJ2-5; TRBD1 agrees at 8 bases. V lost 6 bases and J lost 5; bases outside the gene matches: 2. Germline values: CDR1 DFQATT, CDR2 SNEGSKA (reference sequence). This CDR3 region has 11 residues. CDR3 nucleotides: TGCAGTGCAACAGGGGGGGAGACCCAGTACTTC. It translates to CSATGGETQYF.

V usage is TRBV11-2 and J usage is TRBJ1-1; D call uncertain. Germline values: CDR1 SGHAT, CDR2 FQNNGV. CDR3 size: 13 residues. Trimming shortened V by 2 bases and J by 5 bases, and 9 bases separated the two germline ends. This chain's CDR3 is CASSLRERTEAFF. The CDR3 bases are TGTGCCAGCAGCTTAAGGGAAAGGACTGAAGCTTTCTTT.

The genes are TRBV7-2 and TRBJ2-2; D is unclear. The V gene's germline CDR1 is SGHTA and CDR2 FQGNSA. CDR3 length equals 14 residues. V gave up 6 bases and J gave up 7 bases, with 15 bases separating them. CDR3 sequence: CASRRPPLSGELFF. In DNA form, the CDR3 reads TGTGCCAGCAGGCGGCCCCCCCTTAGCGGGGAGCTGTTTTTT.